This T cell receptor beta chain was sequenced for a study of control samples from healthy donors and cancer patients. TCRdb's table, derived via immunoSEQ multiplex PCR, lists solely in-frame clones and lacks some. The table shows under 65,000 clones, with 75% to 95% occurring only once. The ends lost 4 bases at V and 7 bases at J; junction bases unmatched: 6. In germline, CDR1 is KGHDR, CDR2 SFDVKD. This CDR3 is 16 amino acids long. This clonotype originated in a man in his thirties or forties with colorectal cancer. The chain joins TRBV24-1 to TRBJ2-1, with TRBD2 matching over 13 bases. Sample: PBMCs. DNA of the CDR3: TGTGCCACCAGTGAGAAACTAGCGGGGGGGAGAAATGAGCAGTTCTTC. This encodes CATSEKLAGGRNEQFF.